The next 14 T cell receptor beta chains were all read from a single sample in a study of control samples from healthy donors and cancer patients (dated by TCRdb to the early 2020s). To prepare the library, the immunoSEQ multiplex PCR assay was applied. TCRdb stores this immuneACCESS table with in-frame sequences only. Part of the clones is absent; in the studies checked, under half of the shortfall reflects unresolved V genes, and no reason is known for the rest. This sample has tens of thousands of clones in its table, and 85% to 95% of those were observed once. 2.4% of the sample comes from the top ten. Input material: blood. The receptors stem from a man aged 25 to 40 in good health.

The chain recombines TRBV15 with TRBJ1-1; D is possibly TRBD1 (5 bases). V was pared by 3 bases and J by 4 bases, with 12 bases between. The germline V gene encodes CDR1 LNHNV and CDR2 YYDKDF (reference sequence). This CDR3 comprises 14 residues. The CDR3 loop reads CATSSQGRATEAFF. As DNA, the CDR3 is TGTGCCACCAGCAGCCAGGGTAGGGCCACTGAAGCTTTCTTT.

The gene calls are TRBV10-3 and TRBJ1-5, with TRBD1 matching over 7 bases. The germline V gene encodes CDR1 ENHRY and CDR2 SYGVKD. The CDR3 loop spans 15 amino acids. J gave up 4 bases and V 2 bases, and 5 bases lay outside the gene matches. The DNA of the CDR3 is TGTGCCATCAGTGAGCCTCAGGGGGAAAATCAGCCCCAGCATTTT. Encoded protein: CAISEPQGENQPQHF.

The chain uses TRBV2 and TRBJ2-7, with TRBD2 matching over 10 bases. V lost 4 bases and J lost 5; bases outside the gene matches: 8. The CDR3 extends over 15 amino acids. Germline lookup yields CDR1 SNHLY and CDR2 FYNNEI. CDR3 sequence reads: CASSVAAGGPHEQYF. As DNA, the CDR3 is TGTGCCAGCAGTGTGGCAGCGGGAGGGCCACACGAGCAGTACTTC.

The genes are TRBV28 and TRBJ1-1; D uncertain. Germline V gives CDR1 MDHEN, CDR2 SYDVKM. The V end was cut by 3 bases, the J end by 0 bases, with 8 bases between. The CDR3 is 14 residues long. This CDR3 is CASSFGGLNTEAFF. The CDR3 DNA reads as TGTGCCAGCAGTTTTGGAGGACTGAACACTGAAGCTTTCTTT.

The chain uses TRBV11-2 and TRBJ2-1; 7 bases match TRBD2. Trimming cost V 0 bases and J 6 bases; bases outside gene matches: 5. Germline loops: CDR1 SGHAT, CDR2 FQNNGV. The CDR3 consists of 15 residues. The CDR3 coding sequence is TGTGCCAGCAGCTTAGATGCAGGACTAGGCAATGAGCAGTTCTTC. This translates into CASSLDAGLGNEQFF.

V gene TRBV18 combines with J gene TRBJ1-3; D is undetermined. The CDR3 is 14 residues long. Germline CDR1 reads KGHSH; CDR2 reads LQKENI. V was shortened by 0 bases and J by 7 bases, with 10 bases between the two germline ends. CDR3 sequence (DNA): TGTGCCAGCTCACCACCACCTGTGGGGAACACCATATATTTT. Amino acid sequence: CASSPPPVGNTIYF.

V is TRBV4-1 and J is TRBJ2-7, with D perhaps matching TRBD1 (5 bases). Germline V gene data show CDR1 as MGHRA and CDR2 as YSYEKL. The CDR3 extends over 14 amino acids. Trimming pared 1 base from V and 4 bases from J, leaving 11 bases between. The CDR3 DNA reads TGCGCCAGCAGCCAAGGGTCAGGGAAATACGAGCAGTACTTC. Translated: CASSQGSGKYEQYF.

The V gene is TRBV15, the J gene TRBJ2-7, with D tentatively TRBD2 (5 bases). This CDR3 region has 13 residues. V dropped 5 bases and J dropped 5 bases, with 13 bases sitting between them. Germline CDR1 reads LNHNV; CDR2 reads YYDKDF (reference sequence). CDR3 nucleotide sequence: TGTGCCACCAGCCGAGGGCAGGCGGACGAGCAGTACTTC. Translating gives CATSRGQADEQYF. Full variable domain (rest looked up from reference TRBV15 and TRBJ2-7): DAMVIQNPRYQVTQFGKPVTLSCSQTLNHNVMYWYQQKSSQAPKLLFHYYDKDFNNEADTPDNFQSRRPNTSFCFLDIRSPGLGDTAMYLCATSRGQADEQYFGPGTRLTVT.

A single count supports this clone. The chain links TRBV5-1 to TRBJ1-4, with 9 bases matching TRBD1. This CDR3 spans 13 amino acids. The V gene's germline CDR1 is SGHRS and CDR2 YFSETQ. The J segment lost 8 bases and the V segment lost 4 bases, leaving 3 bases of the junction unmatched. The chain's CDR3 is CASSRGQGEKLFF. CDR3 bases: TGCGCCAGCAGCCGCGGACAGGGGGAAAAACTGTTTTTT.

This chain uses TRBV7-9 with TRBJ1-1, with D possibly being TRBD1 (5 bases). V was trimmed by 2 bases and J by 11 bases, leaving 12 bases between them. This CDR3 spans 12 amino acids. From germline, CDR1 is SEHNR and CDR2 FQNEAQ (reference sequence). CDR3 in DNA: TGTGCCAGCAGCTTATACGGGGGTGACGCTTTCTTT. As protein: CASSLYGGDAFF.

The CDR3 coding sequence is TGCAGCGTGGGGGACTCTAGCGGTAACACAGATACGCAGTATTTT. This translates into CSVGDSSGNTDTQYF. V usage is TRBV29-1 and J usage is TRBJ2-3; 7 nucleotides match TRBD2. The CDR3 is 15 residues long. The V gene end was trimmed by 6 bases and the J gene end by 2 bases; junction bases not matched to a gene: 11. The germline gives CDR1 SQVTM, CDR2 ANQGSEA.

V gene TRBV28 combines with J gene TRBJ1-2; D gene uncertain. The germline CDR1 and CDR2 sequences are MDHEN and SYDVKM. V lost 6 bases, J lost 4 bases, and 12 bases lay in between. The CDR3 sequence is 13 residues long. In nucleotides, the CDR3 is TGTGCCAGCAGGCCAGGAGGATTCTATGGCTACACCTTC. It yields the protein CASRPGGFYGYTF.

As to this clone: The sample contains more than one DNA sequence encoding this CDR3. V is TRBV27 and J is TRBJ2-1; D is perhaps TRBD1 or TRBD2 (6 bases each). The CDR3 spans 13 residues. Germline CDR1 reads MNHEY; CDR2 reads SMNVEV (reference sequence). V lost 3 bases to trimming and J lost 6 bases, with 9 bases between them. The DNA for the CDR3 is TGTGCCAGCAGTTTCCGGGGGCTCAATGAGCAGTTCTTC. Protein: CASSFRGLNEQFF.

The CDR3 DNA reads TGCGCCAGCAGCCAAGATGACAGGGGAAAGGGCAATCAGCCCCAGCATTTT. Translating it yields CASSQDDRGKGNQPQHF. The V call is TRBV4-1, the J call TRBJ1-5, with 8 bases fitting TRBD1. The CDR3 spans 17 residues. V lost 0 bases to trimming and J lost 2 bases; unmatched junction nucleotides: 6. Germline CDR1 MGHRA, CDR2 YSYEKL.